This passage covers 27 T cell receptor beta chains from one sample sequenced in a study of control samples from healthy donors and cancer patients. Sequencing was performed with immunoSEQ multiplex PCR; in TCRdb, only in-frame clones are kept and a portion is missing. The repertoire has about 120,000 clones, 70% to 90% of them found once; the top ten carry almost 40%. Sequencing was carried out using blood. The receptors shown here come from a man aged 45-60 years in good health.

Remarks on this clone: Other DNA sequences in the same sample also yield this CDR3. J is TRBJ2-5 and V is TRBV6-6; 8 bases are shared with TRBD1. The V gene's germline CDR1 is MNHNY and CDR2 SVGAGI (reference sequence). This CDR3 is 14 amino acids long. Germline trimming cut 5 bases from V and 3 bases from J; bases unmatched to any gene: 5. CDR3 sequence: CASSPTGGEETQYF. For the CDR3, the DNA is TGTGCCAGCAGTCCTACAGGGGGAGAAGAGACCCAGTACTTC.

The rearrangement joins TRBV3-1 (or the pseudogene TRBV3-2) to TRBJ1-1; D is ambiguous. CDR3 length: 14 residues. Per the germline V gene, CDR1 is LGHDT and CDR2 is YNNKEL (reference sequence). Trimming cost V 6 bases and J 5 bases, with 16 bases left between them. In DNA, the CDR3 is TGTGCCAGCAGAGCTCAAACACCGGGGACTGAAGCTTTCTTT. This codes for CASRAQTPGTEAFF.

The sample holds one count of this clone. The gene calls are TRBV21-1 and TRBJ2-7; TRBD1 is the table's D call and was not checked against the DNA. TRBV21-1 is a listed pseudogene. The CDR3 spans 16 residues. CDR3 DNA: TGTGCCAGCAGCAAAGCGCGGCAGGGGGCATTCTACGAGCAGTACTTC. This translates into CASSKARQGAFYEQYF.

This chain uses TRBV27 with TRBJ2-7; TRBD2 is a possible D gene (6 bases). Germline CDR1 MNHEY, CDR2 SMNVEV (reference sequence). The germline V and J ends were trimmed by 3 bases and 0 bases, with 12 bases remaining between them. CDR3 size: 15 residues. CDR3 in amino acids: CASSFGVGGSYEQYF. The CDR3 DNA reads TGTGCCAGCAGTTTCGGGGTGGGGGGCTCCTACGAGCAGTACTTC.

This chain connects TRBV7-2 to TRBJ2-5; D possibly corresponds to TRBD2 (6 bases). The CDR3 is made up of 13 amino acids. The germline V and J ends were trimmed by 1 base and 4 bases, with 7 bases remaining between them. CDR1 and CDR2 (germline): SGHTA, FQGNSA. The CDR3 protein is CASSLVRGETQYF. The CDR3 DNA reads TGTGCCAGCAGCTTAGTGCGGGGAGAGACCCAGTACTTC.

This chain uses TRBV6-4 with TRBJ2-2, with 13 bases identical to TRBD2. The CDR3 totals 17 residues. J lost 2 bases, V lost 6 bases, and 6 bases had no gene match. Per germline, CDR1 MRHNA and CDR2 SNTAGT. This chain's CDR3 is CASSRLAGGDNTGELFF. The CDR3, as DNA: TGTGCCAGCAGCCGACTAGCGGGGGGAGATAACACCGGGGAGCTGTTTTTT.

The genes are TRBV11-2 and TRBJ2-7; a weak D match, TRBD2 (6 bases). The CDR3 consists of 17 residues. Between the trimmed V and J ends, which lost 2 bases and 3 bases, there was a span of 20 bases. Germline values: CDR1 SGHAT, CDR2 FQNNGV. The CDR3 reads CASSLWIPGTQDYEQYF. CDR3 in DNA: TGTGCCAGCAGCTTATGGATTCCCGGGACTCAAGACTACGAGCAGTACTTC.

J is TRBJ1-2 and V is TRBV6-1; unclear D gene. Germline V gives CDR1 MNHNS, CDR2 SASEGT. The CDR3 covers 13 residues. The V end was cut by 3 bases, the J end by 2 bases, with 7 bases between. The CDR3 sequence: CASSDQVNYGYTF. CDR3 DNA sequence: TGTGCCAGCAGTGATCAGGTGAACTATGGCTACACCTTC.

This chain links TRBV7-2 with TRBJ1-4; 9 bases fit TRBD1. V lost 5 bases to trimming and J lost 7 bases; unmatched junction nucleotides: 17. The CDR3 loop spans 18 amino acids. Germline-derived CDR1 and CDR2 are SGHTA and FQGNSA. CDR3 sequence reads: CASSPAPYRGRGIEKLFF. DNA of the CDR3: TGTGCCAGCAGCCCCGCGCCCTACAGGGGGCGCGGGATTGAAAAACTGTTTTTT.

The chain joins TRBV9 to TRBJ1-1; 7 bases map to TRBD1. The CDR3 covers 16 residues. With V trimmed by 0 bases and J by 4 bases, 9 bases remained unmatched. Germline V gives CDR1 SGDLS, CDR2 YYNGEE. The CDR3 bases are TGTGCCAGCAGCGTAGAGGGGGCGCGTCGCAGCACTGAAGCTTTCTTT. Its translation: CASSVEGARRSTEAFF.

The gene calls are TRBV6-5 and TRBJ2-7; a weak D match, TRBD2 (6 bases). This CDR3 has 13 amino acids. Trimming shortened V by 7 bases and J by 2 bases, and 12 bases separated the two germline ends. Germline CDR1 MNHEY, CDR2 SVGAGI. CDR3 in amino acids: CASTGGSPYEQYF. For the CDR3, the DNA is TGTGCCAGCACAGGAGGGAGCCCCTACGAGCAGTACTTC.

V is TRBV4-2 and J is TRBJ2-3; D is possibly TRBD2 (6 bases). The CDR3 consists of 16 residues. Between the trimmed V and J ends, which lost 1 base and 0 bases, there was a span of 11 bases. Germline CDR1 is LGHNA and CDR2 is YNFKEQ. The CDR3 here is CASSQATLASTDTQYF. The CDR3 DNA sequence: TGTGCCAGCAGCCAAGCTACCCTAGCGAGCACAGATACGCAGTATTTT.

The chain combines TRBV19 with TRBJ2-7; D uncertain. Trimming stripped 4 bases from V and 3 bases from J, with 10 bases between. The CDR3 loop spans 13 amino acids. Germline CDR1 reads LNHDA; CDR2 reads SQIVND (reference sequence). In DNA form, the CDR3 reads TGTGCCAGTAGTAGTGAGGCGCTCTACGAGCAGTACTTC. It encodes CASSSEALYEQYF.

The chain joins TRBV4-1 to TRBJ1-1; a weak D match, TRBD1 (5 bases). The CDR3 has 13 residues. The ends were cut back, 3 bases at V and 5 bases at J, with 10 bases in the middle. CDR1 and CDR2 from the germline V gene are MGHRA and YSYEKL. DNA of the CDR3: TGCGCCAGCAGCCAGTCCTGGGGGACTGAAGCTTTCTTT. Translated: CASSQSWGTEAFF.

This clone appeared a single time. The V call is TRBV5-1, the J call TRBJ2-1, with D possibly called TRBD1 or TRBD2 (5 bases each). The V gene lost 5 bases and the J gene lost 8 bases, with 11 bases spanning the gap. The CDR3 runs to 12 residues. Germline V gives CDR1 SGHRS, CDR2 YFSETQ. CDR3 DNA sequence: TGCGCCAGCAGGACTAAACAGGATGAGCAGTTCTTC. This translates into CASRTKQDEQFF.

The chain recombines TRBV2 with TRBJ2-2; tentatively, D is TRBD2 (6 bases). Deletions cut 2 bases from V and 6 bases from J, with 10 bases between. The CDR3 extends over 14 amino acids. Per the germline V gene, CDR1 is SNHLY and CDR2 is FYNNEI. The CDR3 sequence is CASSERGIPGELFF. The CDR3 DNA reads TGTGCCAGCAGTGAACGGGGGATCCCCGGGGAGCTGTTTTTT.

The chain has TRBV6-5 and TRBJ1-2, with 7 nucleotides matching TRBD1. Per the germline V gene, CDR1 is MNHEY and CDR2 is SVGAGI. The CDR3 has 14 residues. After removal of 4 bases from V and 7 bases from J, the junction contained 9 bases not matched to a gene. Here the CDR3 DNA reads TGTGCCAGCAGTTCAAATGACAGGGTGTCTGGCTACACCTTC. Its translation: CASSSNDRVSGYTF.

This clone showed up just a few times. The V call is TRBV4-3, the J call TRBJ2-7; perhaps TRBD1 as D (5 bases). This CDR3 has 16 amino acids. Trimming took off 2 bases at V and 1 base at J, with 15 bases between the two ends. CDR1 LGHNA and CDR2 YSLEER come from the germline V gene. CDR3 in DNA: TGCGCCAGCAGCCAATCTTTTACAGGAGAGTCCTACGAGCAGTACTTC. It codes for CASSQSFTGESYEQYF.

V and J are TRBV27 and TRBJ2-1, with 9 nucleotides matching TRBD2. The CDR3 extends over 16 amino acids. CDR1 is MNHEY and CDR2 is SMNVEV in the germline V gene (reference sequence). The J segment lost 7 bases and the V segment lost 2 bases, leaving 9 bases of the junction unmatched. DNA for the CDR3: TGTGCCAGCAGTTTAACAGCGGGGGGATCTAGGAATGAGCAGTTCTTC. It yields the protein CASSLTAGGSRNEQFF.

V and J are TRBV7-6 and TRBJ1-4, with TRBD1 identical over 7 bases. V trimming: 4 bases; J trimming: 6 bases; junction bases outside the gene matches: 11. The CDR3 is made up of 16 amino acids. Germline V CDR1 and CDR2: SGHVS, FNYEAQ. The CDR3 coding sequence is TGTGCCAGCAGCTCCCAGACAGGGTCTGGGGATGAAAAACTGTTTTTT. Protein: CASSSQTGSGDEKLFF.

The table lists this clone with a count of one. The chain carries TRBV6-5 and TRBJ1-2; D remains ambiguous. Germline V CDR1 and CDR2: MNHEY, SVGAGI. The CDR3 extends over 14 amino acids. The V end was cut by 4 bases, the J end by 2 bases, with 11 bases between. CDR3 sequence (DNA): TGTGCCAGCAGTTTGGACGGAACAAACTATGGCTACACCTTC. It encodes CASSLDGTNYGYTF.

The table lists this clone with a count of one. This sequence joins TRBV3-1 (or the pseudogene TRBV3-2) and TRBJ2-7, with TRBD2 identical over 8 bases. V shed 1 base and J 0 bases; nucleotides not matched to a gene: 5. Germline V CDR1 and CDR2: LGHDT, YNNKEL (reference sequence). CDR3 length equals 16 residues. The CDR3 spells CASSQGGGGTSYEQYF. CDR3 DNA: TGTGCCAGCAGCCAAGGGGGCGGGGGGACCTCCTACGAGCAGTACTTC.

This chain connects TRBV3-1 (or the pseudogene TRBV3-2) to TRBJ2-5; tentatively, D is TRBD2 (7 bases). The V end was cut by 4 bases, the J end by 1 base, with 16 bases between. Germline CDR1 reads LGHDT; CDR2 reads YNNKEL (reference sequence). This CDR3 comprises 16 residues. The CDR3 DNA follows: TGTGCCAGCAGCCCCTCAGGCGGGGGCTCCCAAGAGACCCAGTACTTC. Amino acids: CASSPSGGGSQETQYF.

The CDR3 bases are TGCGCCAGCAGCCAGGGACTAGCGGGGGGGCCCCCGGATACGCAGTATTTT. Its translation is CASSQGLAGGPPDTQYF. This chain connects TRBV5-1 to TRBJ2-3, with 16 bases that match TRBD2. CDR3 size: 17 residues. Germline V gives CDR1 SGHRS, CDR2 YFSETQ. V shed 4 bases and J 6 bases; nucleotides not matched to a gene: 8.

CDR3 in DNA: TGTGCCAGCAGCACCAGGGGGACCCAGTACTTC. As protein: CASSTRGTQYF. V gene TRBV7-9 combines with J gene TRBJ2-5, with D possibly matching TRBD1 (6 bases). The germline CDR1 and CDR2 sequences are SEHNR and FQNEAQ (reference sequence). Trimming shortened V by 5 bases and J by 7 bases, and 8 bases separated the two germline ends. The CDR3 totals 11 residues.

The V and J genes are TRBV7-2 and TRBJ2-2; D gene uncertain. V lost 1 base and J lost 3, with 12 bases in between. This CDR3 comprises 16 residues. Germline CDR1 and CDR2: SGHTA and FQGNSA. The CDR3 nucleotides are TGTGCCAGCAGCTTAGTACCTGGGCAGTACACCGGGGAGCTGTTTTTT. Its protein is CASSLVPGQYTGELFF. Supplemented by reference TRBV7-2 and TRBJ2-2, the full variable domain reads GAGVSQSPSNKVTEKGKDVELRCDPISGHTALYWYRQSLGQGLEFLIYFQGNSAPDKSGLPSDRFSAERTGGSVSTLTIQRTQQEDSAVYLCASSLVPGQYTGELFFGEGSRLTVL.

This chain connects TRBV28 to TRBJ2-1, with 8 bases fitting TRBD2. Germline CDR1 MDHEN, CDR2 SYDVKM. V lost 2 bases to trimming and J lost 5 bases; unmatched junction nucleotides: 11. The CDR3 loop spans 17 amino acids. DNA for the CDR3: TGTGCCAGCAGTTTAGAAAGGGGTAGCGGGGTCAACAATGAGCAGTTCTTC. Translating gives CASSLERGSGVNNEQFF.